Listed here are 25 T cell receptor beta chains from one sample, sequenced in a study of T cells in women clearing cervical HPV infection. Only in-frame clones appear in the TCRdb table, and some are missing; sequencing was by immunoSEQ multiplex PCR. Recorded here are about 22,000 clones; the top ten clones represent 10% to 15%. The sample comprised blood buffy coat. These receptors were collected from a woman between 18 and 75 years old with a cervical HPV16 infection that either progressed to CIN3+ or cleared (not recorded which).

Concerning this clone itself: With the read ending 3 residues before the CDR3 end, the germline J gene is used to fill in that end. The genes are TRBV2 and TRBJ1-2, with 9 bases identical to TRBD1. Germline trimming cut 10 bases from V and 4 bases from J; bases unmatched to any gene: 16. The CDR3 is 16 residues long. CDR1 is SNHLY, CDR2 FYNNEI, per germline. The CDR3 protein is CATVAQTGTGPYGYTF. The sequenced part of the CDR3 DNA is TGTGCCACGGTCGCTCAAACCGGGACAGGGCCCTATGGC.

Regarding this clone: With the read ending 3 residues before the CDR3 end, the germline J gene is used to fill in that end. V usage is TRBV5-1 and J usage is TRBJ2-7; 9 bases are shared with TRBD1. Germline CDR1 SGHRS, CDR2 YFSETQ. J gave up 3 bases and V 1 base, and 2 bases lay outside the gene matches. The CDR3 covers 14 residues. The CDR3 sequence is CASSLMGQGYEQYF. The DNA read from the CDR3 is TGCGCCAGCAGCTTGATGGGACAGGGCTACGAG.

As concerns this clone: Coverage ceases 3 residues before the CDR3 finishes, and the germline J gene fills in the end. The rearrangement links TRBV12-3 or TRBV12-4 to TRBJ2-2; TRBD1 agrees at 9 bases. The V and J ends lost 6 bases and 6 bases, in that order; junction bases with no gene match: 11. CDR3 length: 16 residues. Incomplete CDR3 DNA: TGTGCCAGCAGGTCCGACAGGGGGGTTTTGGCCGGGGAG. Its translation: CASRSDRGVLAGE. The entire CDR3 sequence reads CASRSDRGVLAGELFF.

Note on this clone: Sequencing ends 3 residues short of the CDR3 end; the germline J gene provides the rest. This rearrangement joins TRBV7-9 to TRBJ2-2, with 9 bases identical to TRBD1. Germline V lookup: CDR1 SEHNR, CDR2 FQNEAQ (reference sequence). The length of the CDR3 is 15 residues. The junction had 2 bases not matched to a gene; V was cut back by 1 base and J by 5 bases. The CDR3: CASSLDGTGTGELFF. CDR3 DNA (partial): TGTGCCAGCAGCTTAGATGGGACAGGGACCGGGGAG.

Judged by frequency, this clone is medium-sized (0.01 to 0.1%). The read ends 3 residues before the CDR3 terminus; that terminus is restored from the germline J gene. The chain recombines TRBV5-1 with TRBJ1-1; perhaps TRBD1 as D (6 bases). The germline V gene encodes CDR1 SGHRS and CDR2 YFSETQ. Trimming removed 4 bases from V and 5 bases from J, with 9 bases in between. The CDR3 totals 12 residues. The DNA read from the CDR3 is TGCGCCAGCAGCACAGGGTCAACTGAA. It yields the protein CASSTGSTE. The whole CDR3 protein is CASSTGSTEAFF. The full variable domain, in which reference TRBV5-1 and TRBJ1-1 provide the parts outside the CDR3, is KAGVTQTPRYLIKTRGQQVTLSCSPISGHRSVSWYQQTPGQGLQFLFEYFSETQRNKGNFPGRFSGRQFSNSRSEMNVSTLELGDSALYLCASSTGSTEAFFGQGTRLTVV.

Of note for this clone: The read ends 3 residues early relative to the CDR3; the germline J gene fills the gap. The V and J genes are TRBV20-1 and TRBJ2-3, with TRBD1 identical over 7 bases. Germline V CDR1 and CDR2: DFQATT, SNEGSKA (reference sequence). This CDR3 region has 13 residues. CDR3 DNA (partial): TGCAGTGCAAAACAGGGGCCTAATCAGCCG. Its protein is CSAKQGPNQP. The whole CDR3 region reads CSAKQGPNQPQYF.

In regard to this clone: The CDR3 end lies 3 residues beyond the end of the read and is filled in from the germline J gene. This chain uses TRBV20-1 with TRBJ2-7, with D possibly TRBD2 on 7 matching bases. The CDR3 is 13 residues long. Trimming left V 0 bases short and J 4 bases short, with 10 bases between. Germline V gene lookup returns CDR1 DFQATT and CDR2 SNEGSKA (reference sequence). CDR3: CSARDGGAYEQYF. Partial CDR3 DNA: TGCAGTGCTAGAGATGGGGGGGCATACGAG.

As for this clone: The read terminates 3 residues before the CDR3 end, so the remaining end is supplied by the germline J gene. V is TRBV20-1 and J is TRBJ2-1; weak D call: TRBD2 (5 bases). The CDR3 sequence is 13 residues long. V lost 8 bases, J lost 2 bases, and 13 bases lay in between. The germline V gene has CDR1 DFQATT and CDR2 SNEGSKA (reference sequence). CDR3 bases read: TGCAGTCCCGAACTAGTCCCCTACAATGAG. Amino acid sequence: CSPELVPYNE. The entire CDR3 is CSPELVPYNEQFF.

As concerns this clone: The read terminates 3 residues before the CDR3 end, so the remaining end is supplied by the germline J gene. The chain employs TRBV7-6 and TRBJ1-1; 11 bases are a match to TRBD1. V shed 5 bases, J shed 3 bases, and the junction held 5 bases outside the gene matches. CDR1 is SGHVS, CDR2 FNYEAQ, per germline. The CDR3 is made up of 15 amino acids. Partial CDR3 DNA: TGTGCCAGCAGCGTCCGGGACAGGGGGGACACTGAA. It codes for CASSVRDRGDTE. The complete CDR3 reads CASSVRDRGDTEAFF.

Remarks on this clone: The observed sequence ends 3 residues before the CDR3 terminus, with the missing tail filled in from the germline J gene. The rearrangement links TRBV20-1 to TRBJ2-7; weak D call: TRBD2 (5 bases). Germline assignment: CDR1 DFQATT and CDR2 SNEGSKA (reference sequence). V was cut by 1 base and J by 4 bases, with 11 bases left in between. This CDR3 comprises 13 residues. The CDR3 bases that were read are TGCAGTGCTAGAGGCACGAGAGGGTACGAG. Amino acid sequence: CSARGTRGYE. The full CDR3 reads CSARGTRGYEQYF.

Details on this clone: The read falls 3 residues short of the CDR3 end, and the missing part is taken from the germline J gene. The chain uses TRBV4-1 and TRBJ2-3; D remains unclear. Germline V gives CDR1 MGHRA, CDR2 YSYEKL. The CDR3 spans 17 residues. V lost 0 bases to trimming and J lost 2 bases, with 15 bases between them. CDR3 protein: CASSQDALDSHTDTQYF. Partial CDR3 DNA: TGCGCCAGCAGCCAAGACGCCCTAGACTCCCACACAGATACG.

With respect to this clone: The read ends 3 residues before the CDR3 terminus; that terminus is restored from the germline J gene. This chain joins TRBV5-4 and TRBJ2-2; D is unresolved. The CDR3 length is 12 residues. Germline V gene lookup returns CDR1 SGHNT and CDR2 YYREEE (reference sequence). The V end lost 1 base, the J end lost 7 bases, and 5 bases lay between the germline ends. The sequenced part of the CDR3 DNA is TGTGCCAGCAGCTTGCAGTACGGGGAG. Translated, it gives CASSLQYGE. The entire CDR3 protein reads CASSLQYGELFF.

Comment on this clone: The read terminates 3 residues ahead of where the CDR3 ends, so the germline J gene completes it. This sequence joins TRBV14 and TRBJ2-3; 7 bases agree with TRBD1. CDR1 and CDR2 from the germline V gene are SGHDN and FVKESK. CDR3 length equals 14 residues. CDR3 loop: CASSRDSNLGTQYF. CDR3 DNA, as far as it was read: TGTGCCAGCAGCCGGGACAGCAACTTGGGGACG.

With respect to this clone: Coverage ceases 3 residues before the CDR3 finishes, and the germline J gene fills in the end. V is TRBV10-2 and J is TRBJ2-3; 8 nucleotides align to TRBD2. The ends lost 6 bases at V and 6 bases at J; junction bases unmatched: 8. The CDR3 length is 14 residues. Germline V gene lookup returns CDR1 WSHSY and CDR2 SAAADI. CDR3 sequence reads: CASRSGGPSDTQYF. The sequenced part of the CDR3 DNA is TGCGCCAGCAGGTCGGGGGGGCCGTCGGATACG.

With regard to this clone: The read ends 3 residues early relative to the CDR3; the germline J gene fills the gap. The chain joins TRBV4-1 to TRBJ2-1, with TRBD2 matching 8 bases. The germline CDR1 and CDR2 sequences are MGHRA and YSYEKL. V gave up 3 bases and J gave up 5 bases; unmatched junction bases: 15. The CDR3 runs 18 residues. The CDR3 region is CASSQERSASGFDNEQFF. The covered CDR3 bases are TGCGCCAGCAGCCAGGAACGTTCGGCTAGCGGGTTTGACAATGAG.

Concerning this clone itself: Read data end 3 residues before the CDR3 end; the end is taken from the germline J gene. Other nucleotide sequences in the sample specify the same CDR3. The V and J genes are TRBV7-9 and TRBJ1-5, with D hard to call. Germline values: CDR1 SEHNR, CDR2 FQNEAQ (reference sequence). Trimming stripped 1 base from V and 4 bases from J, with 5 bases between. The CDR3 has 13 residues. The CDR3 bases that were read are TGTGCCAGCAGCTTAGGGCAGAATCAGCCC. This translates into CASSLGQNQP. The full CDR3 protein reads CASSLGQNQPQHF.

Concerning this clone itself: The read terminates 3 residues ahead of where the CDR3 ends, so the germline J gene completes it. J is TRBJ2-3 and V is TRBV29-1; D tentatively reads TRBD1 or TRBD2 (6 bases each). Germline lookup yields CDR1 SQVTM and CDR2 ANQGSEA. The CDR3 is 14 amino acids. CDR3 DNA, as far as it was read: TGCAGCGTCACGACAGGACCGGGGAGGCAGCCG. It yields the protein CSVTTGPGRQP. The entire CDR3 protein is CSVTTGPGRQPQYF.

Notes on this clone: The CDR3 is cut off 3 residues early in the read; its end comes from the germline J gene. The chain carries TRBV20-1 and TRBJ1-4; D remains unclear. Per germline, CDR1 DFQATT and CDR2 SNEGSKA (reference sequence). The CDR3 is 15 amino acids. CDR3 DNA, as far as it was read: TGCAGTGCTAGAGCTCCTATTTCCTATAATTCACCA. It specifies CSARAPISYNSP. In full, the CDR3 is CSARAPISYNSPLFF.

As for this clone: The CDR3 extends 3 residues past the end of the read, so its final part is completed from the germline J gene. The V and J genes are TRBV20-1 and TRBJ2-7; D might be TRBD1 (6 bases). Between the trimmed V and J ends, which lost 3 bases and 2 bases, there was a span of 14 bases. Germline CDR1 DFQATT, CDR2 SNEGSKA (reference sequence). This CDR3 spans 14 amino acids. The chain's CDR3 is CSARGTSFTYEQYF. Incomplete CDR3 DNA: TGCAGTGCTAGGGGGACATCTTTTACCTACGAG.

As regards this clone: The CDR3 goes on 3 residues after the read ends, and that part is filled in from the germline J gene. The rearrangement joins TRBV10-3 to TRBJ2-5; TRBD2 matches 8 bases. This CDR3 region has 15 residues. Germline trimming cut 0 bases from V and 5 bases from J; bases unmatched to any gene: 5. Germline CDR1 reads ENHRY; CDR2 reads SYGVKD. CDR3 in amino acids: CAISESRGVRETQYF. The CDR3 bases that were read are TGTGCCATCAGTGAGTCGCGGGGGGTAAGGGAGACC.

Worth noting for this clone: The DNA ends 3 residues before the CDR3 does, and the rest of the CDR3 is filled in from the germline J gene. The chain uses TRBV20-1 and TRBJ1-2; unclear D gene. Germline V gives CDR1 DFQATT, CDR2 SNEGSKA (reference sequence). V was shortened by 0 bases and J by 3 bases, with 14 bases between the two germline ends. The CDR3 runs 15 residues. This chain's CDR3 is CSARDRTANHYGYTF. Partial CDR3 DNA: TGCAGTGCTAGAGATAGAACAGCCAACCACTATGGC.

Concerning this clone: The sequence runs out 3 residues before the end of the CDR3; the remainder is reconstructed from the germline J gene. The rearrangement joins TRBV29-1 to TRBJ2-3; 11 nucleotides align to TRBD1. Germline lookup yields CDR1 SQVTM and CDR2 ANQGSEA. The CDR3 runs to 18 residues. CDR3: CSVDGWIPDRGRGETQYF. The sequenced CDR3 bases are TGCAGCGTTGATGGATGGATCCCGGACAGGGGGCGAGGAGAGACG.

CDR3 sequence: CASSSQPLAGGVTDTQYF. The part of the CDR3 DNA that was read is TGTGCCAGCAGCTCCCAACCCCTAGCGGGAGGGGTCACAGATACG. The rearrangement links TRBV7-7 to TRBJ2-3; TRBD2 matches 12 bases. Read data end 3 residues before the CDR3 end; the end is taken from the germline J gene. After removal of 4 bases from V and 2 bases from J, the junction contained 10 bases not matched to a gene. Germline V gives CDR1 SSHAT, CDR2 FNYEAQ (reference sequence). The CDR3 is 18 residues long.

Notes on this clone: The observed sequence ends 3 residues before the CDR3 terminus, with the missing tail filled in from the germline J gene. The chain carries TRBV10-3 and TRBJ2-3, with 13 bases matching TRBD2. Germline V CDR1 and CDR2: ENHRY, SYGVKD. CDR3 length equals 18 residues. The V and J ends lost 3 bases and 0 bases, in that order; junction bases with no gene match: 6. The sequenced part of the CDR3 DNA is TGTGCCATCAGTGATATCTGGACTAGCGGGAGTAGCACAGATACG. This gives the protein CAISDIWTSGSSTDT. The CDR3, in full, reads CAISDIWTSGSSTDTQYF.

Concerning this clone itself: Coverage ceases 3 residues before the CDR3 finishes, and the germline J gene fills in the end. The J gene is TRBJ2-3, the V gene TRBV11-3, with D tentatively TRBD2 (6 bases). Trimming pared 4 bases from V and 6 bases from J, leaving 8 bases between. The CDR3 totals 12 residues. Germline V lookup: CDR1 SGHNT, CDR2 YENEEA. The CDR3 loop is CASSSGGDTQYF. The DNA read from the CDR3 is TGTGCCAGCAGCTCAGGAGGGGATACG.